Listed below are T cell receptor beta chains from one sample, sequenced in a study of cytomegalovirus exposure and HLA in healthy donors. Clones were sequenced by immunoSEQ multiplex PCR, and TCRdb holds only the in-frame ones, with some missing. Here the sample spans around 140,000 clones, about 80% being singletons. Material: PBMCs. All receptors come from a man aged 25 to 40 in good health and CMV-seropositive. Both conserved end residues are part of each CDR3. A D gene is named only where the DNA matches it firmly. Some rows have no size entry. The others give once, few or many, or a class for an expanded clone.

CDR3nt: TGTGCCAGCAGTTCCCAGGGCCCCTCCTACGAGCAGTACTTC
CDR3aa: CASSSQGPSYEQYF
abundance: -
j_gene: TRBJ2-7
v_gene: TRBV6-5
d_gene: -

CDR3nt: TGTGCCAGCAGCTTAGGGATCAGGGATTACGAGCAGTACTTC
CDR3aa: CASSLGIRDYEQYF
abundance: -
j_gene: TRBJ2-7
v_gene: TRBV7-8
d_gene: -

CDR3nt: TGTGCCAGCAGTTACGTTGAGTTCACCGGGGAGCTGTTTTTT
CDR3aa: CASSYVEFTGELFF
abundance: -
j_gene: TRBJ2-2
v_gene: TRBV6-5
d_gene: -

CDR3nt: TGTGCCAGCAGCGACCCAAGACAGGGTTCCTATGGCTACACCTTC
CDR3aa: CASSDPRQGSYGYTF
abundance: -
j_gene: TRBJ1-2
v_gene: TRBV6-5
d_gene: TRBD1

CDR3nt: TGTGCCAGCAATACAGGGGTCCAAGAGACCCAGTACTTC
CDR3aa: CASNTGVQETQYF
abundance: -
j_gene: TRBJ2-5
v_gene: TRBV6-6
d_gene: TRBD1

CDR3nt: TGTGCCAGCAGCTTAACCCGGGACGGAACAGGGAGTAAAACTGAAGCTTTCTTT
CDR3aa: CASSLTRDGTGSKTEAFF
abundance: -
j_gene: TRBJ1-1
v_gene: TRBV7-9
d_gene: -

CDR3nt: TGTGCCAGCAGCCAGGCGGCTAGCGGGGGGGCCGGGGAGACCCAGTACTTC
CDR3aa: CASSQAASGGAGETQYF
abundance: -
j_gene: TRBJ2-5
v_gene: TRBV7-9
d_gene: TRBD2

CDR3nt: TGTGCCTGGAGAAAGGGTGGGGCGGTTGGGGCCAACGTCCTGACTTTC
CDR3aa: CAWRKGGAVGANVLTF
abundance: -
j_gene: TRBJ2-6
v_gene: TRBV30
d_gene: -

CDR3nt: TGCGCCAGCGGATATGGGGGTACAGGGGTCGGCTACACCTTC
CDR3aa: CASGYGGTGVGYTF
abundance: once
j_gene: TRBJ1-2
v_gene: TRBV5-1
d_gene: TRBD1

CDR3nt: TGTGCCAGCAGCTCACTTTCGGTTGTGCCTAGCGACGAGCAGTACTTC
CDR3aa: CASSSLSVVPSDEQYF
abundance: few
j_gene: TRBJ2-7
v_gene: TRBV7-9
d_gene: -

CDR3nt: TGCGCCAGCAGCTTGGCGGAGGGTTGGACTGAAGCTTTCTTT
CDR3aa: CASSLAEGWTEAFF
abundance: once
j_gene: TRBJ1-1
v_gene: TRBV5-1
d_gene: -

CDR3nt: TGTGCCAGCCCCCGGGGTCCGGTAGCTGAAGCTTTCTTT
CDR3aa: CASPRGPVAEAFF
abundance: few
j_gene: TRBJ1-1
v_gene: TRBV11-1
d_gene: -

CDR3nt: TGTGCCAGCAGTTCTCCGGGACAGATAAACTCCTACGAGCAGTACTTC
CDR3aa: CASSSPGQINSYEQYF
abundance: -
j_gene: TRBJ2-7
v_gene: TRBV28
d_gene: TRBD1

CDR3nt: TGTGCCGGACGGGCCAGGGCAACCTACGAGCAGTACTTC
CDR3aa: CAGRARATYEQYF
abundance: once
j_gene: TRBJ2-7
v_gene: TRBV21-1
d_gene: -

CDR3nt: TGTGCCAGCAGTCCTGACAGGGGTCCCTACAATGAGCAGTTCTTC
CDR3aa: CASSPDRGPYNEQFF
abundance: few
j_gene: TRBJ2-1
v_gene: TRBV2
d_gene: TRBD1

CDR3nt: TGCAGCGTTGAGGAGGCAAGCTACAGCTACACCTTC
CDR3aa: CSVEEASYSYTF
abundance: -
j_gene: TRBJ1-2
v_gene: TRBV29-1
d_gene: -

CDR3nt: TGCGCCAGCAGCATCCACTTTACGGGTATCGGCACTGAAGCTTTCTTT
CDR3aa: CASSIHFTGIGTEAFF
abundance: few
j_gene: TRBJ1-1
v_gene: TRBV5-1
d_gene: -

CDR3nt: TGTGCCAGCAGCCCCGGGGTTGGCAGCACAGATACGCAGTATTTT
CDR3aa: CASSPGVGSTDTQYF
abundance: -
j_gene: TRBJ2-3
v_gene: TRBV6-5
d_gene: -

CDR3nt: TGTGCCAGCAGTGGAGTAGCGGGAAGCAATGAGCAGTTCTTC
CDR3aa: CASSGVAGSNEQFF
abundance: -
j_gene: TRBJ2-1
v_gene: TRBV5-4
d_gene: TRBD2

CDR3nt: TGTGCCACTCGGGACAGCTCCACCGGGGAGCTGTTTTTT
CDR3aa: CATRDSSTGELFF
abundance: -
j_gene: TRBJ2-2
v_gene: TRBV7-9
d_gene: TRBD1

CDR3nt: TGTGCCAGCAGCTTGGAGAGGGGGGGTAATGAAAAACTGTTTTTT
CDR3aa: CASSLERGGNEKLFF
abundance: -
j_gene: TRBJ1-4
v_gene: TRBV5-4
d_gene: -

CDR3nt: TGCGCCAGCAGAGCGAGTAGGAGCTCCTATAATTCACCCCTCCACTTT
CDR3aa: CASRASRSSYNSPLHF
abundance: once
j_gene: TRBJ1-6
v_gene: TRBV5-1
d_gene: -

CDR3nt: TGTGCCAGCAGCTCATCGGGACAGCCCACAGATACGCAGTATTTT
CDR3aa: CASSSSGQPTDTQYF
abundance: once
j_gene: TRBJ2-3
v_gene: TRBV7-8
d_gene: TRBD1

CDR3nt: TGTGCCAGCTCCGGGGCCCGGGGGACTGAAGCTTTCTTT
CDR3aa: CASSGARGTEAFF
abundance: -
j_gene: TRBJ1-1
v_gene: TRBV7-2
d_gene: -

CDR3nt: TGTGCCAGCAGTTCCCTGCGGGGGGGCAATGAGCAGTTCTTC
CDR3aa: CASSSLRGGNEQFF
abundance: -
j_gene: TRBJ2-1
v_gene: TRBV2
d_gene: TRBD2

CDR3nt: TGTGCCAGCAGCTCACAACCCCAAGAGACCCAGTACTTC
CDR3aa: CASSSQPQETQYF
abundance: -
j_gene: TRBJ2-5
v_gene: TRBV6-5
d_gene: -

CDR3nt: TGTGCCAGCACAGGGCGGGGAGGGGAGCTGTTTTTT
CDR3aa: CASTGRGGELFF
abundance: -
j_gene: TRBJ2-2
v_gene: TRBV2
d_gene: -

CDR3nt: TGTGCCTCTTATGACAGGGGCTATGGCTACACCTTC
CDR3aa: CASYDRGYGYTF
abundance: -
j_gene: TRBJ1-2
v_gene: TRBV10-3
d_gene: TRBD1

CDR3nt: TGTGCCAGCAGCCCCCGGGACAGAGACACCGGGGAGCTGTTTTTT
CDR3aa: CASSPRDRDTGELFF
abundance: -
j_gene: TRBJ2-2
v_gene: TRBV21-1
d_gene: -

CDR3nt: TGTGCCAGCAGCTTGACAGGGATTAGAGCCTACGAGCAGTACTTC
CDR3aa: CASSLTGIRAYEQYF
abundance: -
j_gene: TRBJ2-7
v_gene: TRBV7-8
d_gene: TRBD1

CDR3nt: TGTGCCAGCAGCTTAGGACTAGCGGGAGTTAAAGAGCAGTACTTC
CDR3aa: CASSLGLAGVKEQYF
abundance: -
j_gene: TRBJ2-7
v_gene: TRBV11-3
d_gene: TRBD2

CDR3nt: TGTGCCAGCAGTCAGTACAGGGTTTACGAGCAGTACTTC
CDR3aa: CASSQYRVYEQYF
abundance: -
j_gene: TRBJ2-7
v_gene: TRBV28
d_gene: -

CDR3nt: TGTGCCAGCAGTGAAGTAGGGGCGCCGAACACCGGGGAGCTGTTTTTT
CDR3aa: CASSEVGAPNTGELFF
abundance: -
j_gene: TRBJ2-2
v_gene: TRBV6-1
d_gene: -

CDR3nt: TGTGCCAGCAGCGTAGGAGAGGATACGCAGTATTTT
CDR3aa: CASSVGEDTQYF
abundance: -
j_gene: TRBJ2-3
v_gene: TRBV9
d_gene: -

CDR3nt: TGTGCCAGCAGCGGGAGGGCCAGGGTTAATGAAAAACTGTTTTTT
CDR3aa: CASSGRARVNEKLFF
abundance: -
j_gene: TRBJ1-4
v_gene: TRBV7-9
d_gene: -